This TCR beta chain comes out of a study of cytomegalovirus exposure and HLA in healthy donors. This cohort consisted of healthy bone marrow donors. The PCR ran on 60 Vbeta and 13 Jbeta primers. Profiled with immunoSEQ multiplex PCR; TCRdb holds only in-frame clones, not every one. Of about 160,000 clones in the sample, 79% were seen once. Per the germline V gene, CDR1 is KGHSH and CDR2 is LQKENI. V lost 5 bases and J lost 0, with 10 bases in between. The CDR3 runs 14 residues. Turning to this clone: What it binds is unknown.

Study conclusions and caveats: High specificity and sensitivity for cytomegalovirus status were reported for the classifier.

Material for sequencing was PBMCs. V gene TRBV18 combines with J gene TRBJ1-1; D might be TRBD1 (5 bases). The receptor was isolated from a man aged 45 to 65 in good health and CMV-seropositive. As DNA, the CDR3 is TGTGCCAGCTCAGGACATCCCATGAACACTGAAGCTTTCTTT. Translating it yields CASSGHPMNTEAFF.